This TCR beta chain was captured in a study of relationships among human T cell subsets (TCRdb year 2010). Regarding the research as a whole: Eight distinct blood T cell populations were sequenced: pan T, CD8 cytotoxic, regulatory, Th1, Th2, naive plus transitional, activated and memory cells. Findings and caveats that apply to the study as a whole: V, D and J usage, CDR3 length and N-nucleotide additions showed no statistically significant differences among the seven subsets. While more than 60% of CD8+ cytotoxic sequences came from clones with more than 100 reads, the regulatory and Th2 subsets had few clones of that kind. A CD4+CD8+ double-positive population could not be excluded by the bead-based sorting. Substantial sharing of CDR3s among Th1, Th2 and regulatory T cells was interpreted as suggestive of stochastic cell fate choices.

Th2 cells were selected as CD4+CD25-CD294+ cells with anti-CD294 beads, after CD4+CD56+ NKT cells were removed. Miltenyi superparamagnetic beads coated with subset-specific monoclonal antibodies were used to isolate the T cell subsets. Every T cell population was isolated from peripheral blood. Ficoll separation was used to obtain mononuclear cells from whole blood, after which anti-CD14 microbeads were used to deplete monocytes. The isolated cell populations were resuspended in RNAprotect reagent immediately. The library was obtained by multiplex PCR. Reads for this sample came from a 454 GS FLX. TCR alpha and beta CDR3 regions were amplified from mRNA by semiquantitative ARM-PCR. In ARM-PCR, tagged nested gene-specific primers were used first, and exponential amplification was then carried out by communal superprimers. Before the first-round PCR products went through the second amplification round, exonuclease was used to remove the nested primers. The amplicons were sequenced on the 454 platform, a system that can rapidly sequence millions of DNA fragments without cloning bias. An effective read was defined as a read mappable to both V and J germline segments. The paper's processing steps were these. IRmap, which uses pyromap, a Smith-Waterman modification adapted to 454 sequencing errors, was used to assign reads to germline V, D and J segments. To filter D-beta assignments, cutoffs were set at the 99th percentile of the alignment scores obtained from simulated random sequences. CDR3 was defined as the amino acids between the conserved V-segment Y[YFLI]C motif and the J-segment [FW]GXGT motif. Repertoire diversity was estimated with a compound Poisson process model previously applied to large-scale EST data. A procedure for detecting cross-contamination was applied so that sample contamination could be argued against as the origin of shared CDR3s. The public reads were reanalyzed by TCRdb: fastp trimming at Q25, MiXCR alignment, in-frame beta chains only. Rows are unified per CDR3 protein, each entry keeping the most common DNA and genes. The V and J calls and clone size come from TCRdb's table, not from the authors' own analysis. This sample gives 3,500 to 5,000 distinct CDR3 sequences in total; roughly half of them show up just once. The leading ten clones occupy under 3% of the sample.

About this clonotype itself: No antigen is known for it. Within one base of it there is no much larger clone, and no base qualities were kept.

The specimen sequenced was CD4+ Th2 cells sorted from blood. Interpreted using the paper, the cell subset or site label stands for: CD4+CD25-CD294+ T helper 2 cells. The TCR sequence derives from a man aged 40-49 years in good health.

The sequence in DNA is TGTGCCAGCAGCTTGACTAGTGGTGTCGACGAGCAGTACTTC. Translated, this is CASSLTSGVDEQYF. The rearrangement joined TRBV11-1 to TRBJ2-7; 6 matching bases give a weak D call of TRBD2. V is reduced by 3 bases and J by 5 bases, leaving a spacing of 14 bases between them. CDR1 SGHAT and CDR2 FQDESV are derived from the germline V gene (reference sequence). The CDR3, from cysteine to phenylalanine, totals 14 residues. The DNA shown is the 42-base CDR3, in frame from base 1.